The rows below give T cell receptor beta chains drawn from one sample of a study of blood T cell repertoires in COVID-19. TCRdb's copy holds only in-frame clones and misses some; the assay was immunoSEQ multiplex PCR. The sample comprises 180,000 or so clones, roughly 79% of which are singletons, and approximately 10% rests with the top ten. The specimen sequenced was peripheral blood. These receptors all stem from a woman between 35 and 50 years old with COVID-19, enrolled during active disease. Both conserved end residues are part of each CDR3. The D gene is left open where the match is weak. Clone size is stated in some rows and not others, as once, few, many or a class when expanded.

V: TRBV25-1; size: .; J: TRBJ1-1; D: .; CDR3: CASSGQGSMNTEAFF; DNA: TGTGCCAGCAGTGGCCAGGGAAGCATGAACACTGAAGCTTTCTTT
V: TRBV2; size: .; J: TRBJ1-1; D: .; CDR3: CASSETGTEAFF; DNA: TGTGCCAGCAGTGAGACAGGCACTGAAGCTTTCTTT
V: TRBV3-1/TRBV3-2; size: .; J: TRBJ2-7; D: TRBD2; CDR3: CASSQGLLAVYEQYF; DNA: TGTGCCAGCAGCCAAGGCCTTCTAGCGGTCTACGAGCAGTACTTC
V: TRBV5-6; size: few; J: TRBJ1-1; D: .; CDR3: CASSTARSAEAFF; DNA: TGTGCCAGCAGCACGGCCCGGAGCGCTGAAGCTTTCTTT
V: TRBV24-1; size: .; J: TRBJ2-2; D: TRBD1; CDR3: CATSDGQGVNTGELFF; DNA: TGTGCCACCAGTGATGGACAGGGCGTGAACACCGGGGAGCTGTTTTTT
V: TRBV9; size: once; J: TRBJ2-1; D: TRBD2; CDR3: CASSVAPSSGSEQFF; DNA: TGTGCCAGCAGCGTAGCCCCGTCTAGCGGGAGTGAGCAGTTCTTC
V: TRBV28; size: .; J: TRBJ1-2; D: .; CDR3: CASSLSRNYGYTF; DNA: TGTGCCAGCAGTTTGTCCAGGAACTATGGCTACACCTTC
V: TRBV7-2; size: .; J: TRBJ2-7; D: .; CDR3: CASSSQGTVTYEQYF; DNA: TGTGCCAGCAGCTCCCAGGGGACGGTTACCTACGAGCAGTACTTC
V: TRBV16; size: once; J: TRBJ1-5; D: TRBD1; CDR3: CASSVQGNQPQHF; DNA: TGTGCCAGCAGCGTACAGGGGAATCAGCCCCAGCATTTT
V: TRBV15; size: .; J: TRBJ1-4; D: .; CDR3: CATSRGREGTNEKLFF; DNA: TGTGCCACCAGCAGAGGCAGAGAGGGAACTAATGAAAAACTGTTTTTT
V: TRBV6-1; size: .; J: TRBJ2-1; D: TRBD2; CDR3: CASSDAGATYNEQFF; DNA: TGTGCCAGCAGTGACGCGGGAGCCACCTACAATGAGCAGTTCTTC
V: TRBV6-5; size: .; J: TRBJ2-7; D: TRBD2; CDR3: CASSLAGGFSGEQYF; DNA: TGTGCCAGCAGTTTGGCGGGAGGGTTTTCTGGCGAGCAGTACTTC
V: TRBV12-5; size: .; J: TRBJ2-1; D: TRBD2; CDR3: CASGPSSGEFNEQFF; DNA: TGTGCTAGTGGTCCCTCTAGCGGGGAATTCAATGAGCAGTTCTTC
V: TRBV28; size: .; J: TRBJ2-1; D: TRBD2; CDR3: CASGTSGSYNEQFF; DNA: TGTGCCAGCGGGACTAGCGGGAGCTACAATGAGCAGTTCTTC
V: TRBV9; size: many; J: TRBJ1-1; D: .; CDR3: CASSAASGTSYEAFF; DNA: TGTGCCAGCAGCGCTGCATCCGGGACATCGTATGAAGCTTTCTTT
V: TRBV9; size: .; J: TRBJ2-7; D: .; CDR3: CASSVASYEQYF; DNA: TGTGCCAGCAGCGTAGCGTCGTACGAGCAGTACTTC